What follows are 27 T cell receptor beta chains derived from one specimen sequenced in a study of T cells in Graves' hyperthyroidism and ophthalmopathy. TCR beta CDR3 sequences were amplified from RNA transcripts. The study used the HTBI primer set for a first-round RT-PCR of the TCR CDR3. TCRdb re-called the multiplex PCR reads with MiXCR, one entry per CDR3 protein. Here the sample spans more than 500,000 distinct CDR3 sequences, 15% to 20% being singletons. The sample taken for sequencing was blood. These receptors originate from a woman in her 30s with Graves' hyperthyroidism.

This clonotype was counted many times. This CDR3 reads CSATRTDTYEQYF. The CDR3 DNA reads as TGCAGTGCCACGAGGACGGACACCTACGAGCAGTACTTC. The chain has TRBV20-1 and TRBJ2-7; tentative D call: TRBD1 (5 bases). V was trimmed by 6 bases and J by 2 bases, leaving 14 bases between them. Looked up from germline, CDR1 is DFQATT and CDR2 is SNEGSKA (reference sequence). This CDR3 comprises 13 residues.

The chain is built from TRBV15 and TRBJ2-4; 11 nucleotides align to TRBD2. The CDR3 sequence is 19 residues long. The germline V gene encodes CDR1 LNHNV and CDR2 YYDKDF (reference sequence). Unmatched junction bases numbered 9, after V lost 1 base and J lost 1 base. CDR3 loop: CATSRGISGRALAKNIQYF. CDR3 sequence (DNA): TGTGCCACCAGCAGAGGTATTAGCGGGAGGGCCCTTGCCAAAAACATTCAGTACTTC.

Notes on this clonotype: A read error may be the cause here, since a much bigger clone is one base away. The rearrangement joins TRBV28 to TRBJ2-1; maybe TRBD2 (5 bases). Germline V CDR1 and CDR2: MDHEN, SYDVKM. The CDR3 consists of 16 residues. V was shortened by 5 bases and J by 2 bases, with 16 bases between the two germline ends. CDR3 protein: CASSVLQRSTYNEQFF. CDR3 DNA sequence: TGTGCCAGCAGTGTATTACAGCGGAGTACCTACAATGAGCAGTTCTTC.

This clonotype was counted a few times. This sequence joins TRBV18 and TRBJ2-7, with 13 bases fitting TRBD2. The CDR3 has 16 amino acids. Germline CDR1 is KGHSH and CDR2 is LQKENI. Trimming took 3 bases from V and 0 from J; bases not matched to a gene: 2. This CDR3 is CASSPGLAGASYEQYF. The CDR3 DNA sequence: TGTGCCAGCTCACCCGGACTAGCGGGGGCCTCCTACGAGCAGTACTTC.

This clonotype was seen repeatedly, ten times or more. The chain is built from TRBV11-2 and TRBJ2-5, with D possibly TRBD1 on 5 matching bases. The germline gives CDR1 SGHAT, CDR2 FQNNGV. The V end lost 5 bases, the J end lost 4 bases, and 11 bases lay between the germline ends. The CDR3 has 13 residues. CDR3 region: CASSQGWVETQYF. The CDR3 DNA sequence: TGTGCCAGCAGCCAGGGTTGGGTAGAGACCCAGTACTTC.

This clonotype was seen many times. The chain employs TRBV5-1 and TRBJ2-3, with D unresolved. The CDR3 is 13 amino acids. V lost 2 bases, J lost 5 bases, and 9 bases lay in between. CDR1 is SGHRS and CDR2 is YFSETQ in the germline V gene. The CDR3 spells CASSFEMEDTQYF. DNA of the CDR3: TGCGCCAGCAGCTTCGAAATGGAAGATACGCAGTATTTT.

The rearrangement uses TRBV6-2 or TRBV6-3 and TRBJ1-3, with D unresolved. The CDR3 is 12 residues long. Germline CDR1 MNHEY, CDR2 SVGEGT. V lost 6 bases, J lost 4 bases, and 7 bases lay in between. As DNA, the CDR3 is TGTGCCAGCAGCCATCCCGGAAACACCATATATTTT. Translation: CASSHPGNTIYF.

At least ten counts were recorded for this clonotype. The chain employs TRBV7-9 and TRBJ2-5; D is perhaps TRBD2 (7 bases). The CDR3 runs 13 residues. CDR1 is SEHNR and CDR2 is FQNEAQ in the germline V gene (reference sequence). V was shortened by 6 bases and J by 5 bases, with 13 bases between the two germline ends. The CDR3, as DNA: TGTGCCAGCAGACGGGGGGCGGCTGAGACCCAGTACTTC. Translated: CASRRGAAETQYF.

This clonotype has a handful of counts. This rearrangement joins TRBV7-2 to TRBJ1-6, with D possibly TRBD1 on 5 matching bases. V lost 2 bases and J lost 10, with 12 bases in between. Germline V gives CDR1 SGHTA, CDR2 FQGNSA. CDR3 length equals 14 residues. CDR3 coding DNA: TGTGCCAGCAGCTTATCGTTGAGGGACTCACCCCTCCACTTT. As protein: CASSLSLRDSPLHF.

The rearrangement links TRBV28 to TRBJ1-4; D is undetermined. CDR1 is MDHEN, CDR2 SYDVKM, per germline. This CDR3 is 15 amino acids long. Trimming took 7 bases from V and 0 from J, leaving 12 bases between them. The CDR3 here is CASTAGVATNEKLFF. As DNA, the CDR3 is TGTGCCAGCACCGCCGGGGTCGCAACTAATGAAAAACTGTTTTTT.

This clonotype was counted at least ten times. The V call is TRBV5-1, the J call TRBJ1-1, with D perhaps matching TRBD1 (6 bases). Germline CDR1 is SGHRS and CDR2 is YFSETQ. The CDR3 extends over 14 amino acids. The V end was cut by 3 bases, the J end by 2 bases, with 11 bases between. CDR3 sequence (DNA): TGCGCCAGCAGCTCCGGGACATACAACACTGAAGCTTTCTTT. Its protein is CASSSGTYNTEAFF.

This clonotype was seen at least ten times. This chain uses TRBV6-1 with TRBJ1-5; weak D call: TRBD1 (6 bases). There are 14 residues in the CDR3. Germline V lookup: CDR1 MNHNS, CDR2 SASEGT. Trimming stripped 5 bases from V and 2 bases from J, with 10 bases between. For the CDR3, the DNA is TGTGCCAGCAGTTGGGCAGGGGGCAATCAGCCCCAGCATTTT. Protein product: CASSWAGGNQPQHF.

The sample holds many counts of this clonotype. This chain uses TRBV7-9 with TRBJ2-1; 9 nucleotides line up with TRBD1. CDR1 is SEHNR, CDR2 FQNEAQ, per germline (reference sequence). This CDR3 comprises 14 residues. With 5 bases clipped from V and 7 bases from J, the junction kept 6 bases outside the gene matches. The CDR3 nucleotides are TGTGCCAGCAGCGACCGGGACAGGGAAAATGAGCAGTTCTTC. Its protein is CASSDRDRENEQFF.

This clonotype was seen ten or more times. The CDR3 here is CASSAGLATNEKLFF. The CDR3, as DNA: TGTGCCAGCAGTGCCGGCTTAGCAACTAATGAAAAACTGTTTTTT. The chain employs TRBV2 and TRBJ1-4; no clear D. Looked up from germline, CDR1 is SNHLY and CDR2 is FYNNEI. V shed 4 bases and J shed 0 bases, with 9 bases lying between them. The CDR3 is made up of 15 amino acids. Using reference TRBV2 and TRBJ1-4 for the parts outside the CDR3, the full variable domain is EPEVTQTPSHQVTQMGQEVILRCVPISNHLYFYWYRQILGQKVEFLVSFYNNEISEKSEIFDDQFSVERPDGSNFTLKIRSTKLEDSAMYFCASSAGLATNEKLFFGSGTQLSVL.

The CDR3 here is CASRPGAGEQFF. DNA of the CDR3: TGTGCCAGCAGACCAGGGGCCGGGGAGCAGTTCTTC. The chain uses TRBV7-9 and TRBJ2-1, with D possibly TRBD1 on 6 matching bases. This CDR3 region has 12 residues. Trimming took 6 bases from V and 10 from J, leaving 13 bases between them. CDR1 and CDR2 from the germline V gene are SEHNR and FQNEAQ (reference sequence).

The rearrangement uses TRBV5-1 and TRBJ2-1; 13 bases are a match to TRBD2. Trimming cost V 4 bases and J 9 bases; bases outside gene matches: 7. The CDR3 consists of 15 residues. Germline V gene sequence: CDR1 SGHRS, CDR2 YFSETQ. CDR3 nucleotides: TGCGCCAGCAGCACGGGGACTAGCGGGAACACTGAGCAGTTCTTC. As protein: CASSTGTSGNTEQFF.

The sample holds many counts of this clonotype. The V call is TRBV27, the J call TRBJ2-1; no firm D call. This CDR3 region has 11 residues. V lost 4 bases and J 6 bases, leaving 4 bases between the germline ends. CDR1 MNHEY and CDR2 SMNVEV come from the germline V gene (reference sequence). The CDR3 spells CASSSFNEQFF. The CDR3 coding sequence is TGTGCCAGCAGTTCTTTCAATGAGCAGTTCTTC.

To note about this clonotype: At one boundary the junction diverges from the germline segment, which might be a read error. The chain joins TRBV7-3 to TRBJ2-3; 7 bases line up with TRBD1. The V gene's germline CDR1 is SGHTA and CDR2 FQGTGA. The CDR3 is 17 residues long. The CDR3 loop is CASSLRPRSAGTDMQYF. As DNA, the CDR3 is TGTGCCAGCAGCTTGAGGCCACGCAGTGCAGGGACAGATATGCAGTATTTT. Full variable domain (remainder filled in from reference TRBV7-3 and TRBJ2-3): GAGVSQTPSNKVTEKGKYVELRCDPISGHTALYWYRQSLGQGPEFLIYFQGTGAADDSGLPNDRFFAVRPEGSVSTLKIQRTERGDSAVYLCASSLRPRSAGTDMQYFGPGTRLTVL.

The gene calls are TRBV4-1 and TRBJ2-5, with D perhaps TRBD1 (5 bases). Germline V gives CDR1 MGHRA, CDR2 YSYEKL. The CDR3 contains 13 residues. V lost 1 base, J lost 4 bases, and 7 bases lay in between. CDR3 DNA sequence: TGCGCCAGCAGCCAAGGGGGCCCAGAGACCCAGTACTTC. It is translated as CASSQGGPETQYF.

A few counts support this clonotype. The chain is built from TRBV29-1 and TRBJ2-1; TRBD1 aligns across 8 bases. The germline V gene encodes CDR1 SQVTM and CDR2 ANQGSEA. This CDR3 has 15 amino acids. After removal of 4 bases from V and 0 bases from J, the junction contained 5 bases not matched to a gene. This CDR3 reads CSVGGQVDSYNEQFF. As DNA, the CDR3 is TGCAGCGTTGGGGGACAGGTGGACTCCTACAATGAGCAGTTCTTC.

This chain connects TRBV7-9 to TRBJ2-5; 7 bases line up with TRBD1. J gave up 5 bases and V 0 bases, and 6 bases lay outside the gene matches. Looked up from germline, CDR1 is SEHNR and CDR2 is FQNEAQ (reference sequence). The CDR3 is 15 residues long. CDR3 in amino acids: CASSLAQGIGETQYF. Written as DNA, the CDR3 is TGTGCCAGCAGCTTAGCACAGGGGATCGGGGAGACCCAGTACTTC.

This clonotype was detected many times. The CDR3 DNA sequence: TGCAGTGCTAGTCCACACAGGACAGCTAACTATGGCTACACCTTC. It specifies CSASPHRTANYGYTF. The rearrangement uses TRBV20-1 and TRBJ1-2, with D tentatively TRBD1 (6 bases). This CDR3 is 15 amino acids long. Trimming stripped 3 bases from V and 0 bases from J, with 14 bases between. Germline-derived CDR1 and CDR2 are DFQATT and SNEGSKA (reference sequence).

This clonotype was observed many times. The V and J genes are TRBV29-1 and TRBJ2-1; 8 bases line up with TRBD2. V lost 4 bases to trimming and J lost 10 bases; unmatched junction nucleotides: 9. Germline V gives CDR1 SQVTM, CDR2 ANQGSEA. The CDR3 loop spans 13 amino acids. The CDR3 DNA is TGCAGCGTTGGGGGGGCGGGGGGCGCGGAGCAGTTCTTC. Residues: CSVGGAGGAEQFF.

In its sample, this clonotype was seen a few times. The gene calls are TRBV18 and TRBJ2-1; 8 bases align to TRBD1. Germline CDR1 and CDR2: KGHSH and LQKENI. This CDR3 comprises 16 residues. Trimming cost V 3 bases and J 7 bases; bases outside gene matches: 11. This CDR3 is CASSPWGTGQPNEQFF. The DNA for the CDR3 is TGTGCCAGCTCACCCTGGGGGACAGGACAACCAAATGAGCAGTTCTTC.

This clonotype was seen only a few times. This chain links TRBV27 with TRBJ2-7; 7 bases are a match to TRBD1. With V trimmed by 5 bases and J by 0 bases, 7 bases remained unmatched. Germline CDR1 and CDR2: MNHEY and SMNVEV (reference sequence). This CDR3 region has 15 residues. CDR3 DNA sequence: TGTGCCAGCAGTCCATCCCGGGACAGCTCCTACGAGCAGTACTTC. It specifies CASSPSRDSSYEQYF.

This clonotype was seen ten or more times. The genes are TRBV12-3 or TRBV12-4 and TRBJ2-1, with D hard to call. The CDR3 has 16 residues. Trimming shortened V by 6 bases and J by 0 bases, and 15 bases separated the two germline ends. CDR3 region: CASRPTTLRSYNEQFF. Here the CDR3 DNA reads TGTGCCAGCAGGCCTACGACTCTACGCTCCTACAATGAGCAGTTCTTC.

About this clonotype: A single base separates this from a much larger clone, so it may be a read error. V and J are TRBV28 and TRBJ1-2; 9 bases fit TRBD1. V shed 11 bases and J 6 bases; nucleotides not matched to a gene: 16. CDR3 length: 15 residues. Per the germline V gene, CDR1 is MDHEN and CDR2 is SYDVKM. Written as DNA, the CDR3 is TGTGCCGGCACCCTAAGGACGGGACAGGGAAATGGCTACACCTTC. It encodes CAGTLRTGQGNGYTF.